This record covers a single T cell receptor beta chain. No antigen is known for it. No much larger clone is present one base from it, and per-base qualities are unavailable. These data come from a study of blood T cell repertoires in COVID-19 (dated by TCRdb to the early 2020s). Describing the broader study: The collaborator samples originated in the United States, Italy and Spain and spanned the acute and convalescent phases of COVID-19. The prospective study material was composed of cDNA or gDNA derived from T cells, B-cell-depleted T cells, or PBMCs. The dataset comprised deeply sampled blood TCRbeta repertoires from subjects exposed to, actively infected with, or recovered from COVID-19. A freely available public database, intended as a resource for researchers studying the immune response to SARS-CoV-2, is where the repertoires were released. The samples were drawn from two sources: the first 160 participants of the ongoing ImmuneRACE study, and 1,254 subjects contributed by 6 global collaborators. A de-identified subject ID, COVID-19 status, age in years and sex were almost always included in the sample metadata. Where available, HLA class I and class II types were taken from metadata supplied by the sample provider and were not determined by assay-based typing.

Each collaborating institution followed its own protocols to collect whole blood in K2EDTA tubes. For TCRbeta analysis, collaborator samples were shipped as frozen whole blood, as isolated PBMCs, or as DNA extracted from either sample type. The immunoSEQ Assay, a bias-controlled multiplex PCR, was used to amplify TCRbeta CDR3 regions from genomic DNA. From the authors' description of their analysis: The number of nucleated cells in each sample was estimated by amplification of reference gene primers within the assay. To quantify the absolute abundance of each unique TCRbeta CDR3 rearrangement, sequence reads were collapsed and filtered. For each sample, productive Simpson clonality was calculated as the square root of Simpson's diversity index over productive rearrangements. TCRdb obtained this table from immuneACCESS and retained in-frame rearrangements with V and J assigned. These tables miss some clones; where compared with another copy, unresolved V genes account for less than half of the shortfall, and the remainder is unexplained. V and J calls and clone size are given by that table; D and trimming were obtained from the DNA. For this sample the table gives about 90,000 clones, of which 70% to 90% were detected only once. The ten top clones hold 1.7% of the sample.

Its CDR3 holds 15 amino acids, cysteine through phenylalanine. Only the CDR3 DNA is retained, 45 bases long and in frame from the first base. The germline ends are 17 bases apart after V is trimmed by 1 base and J by 6 bases. Per the germline V gene, SGDLS is the CDR1 and YYNGEE is the CDR2. Paper-wide results and their limitations: Clinical and demographic metadata were provided uncurated, with the amount varying by source and participant.

Recombination connected TRBV9 to TRBJ2-7; TRBD2 is a possible D gene, resting on 6 matching bases. The receptor was isolated from a man of 80 years or more with acute or convalescent COVID-19. The sequenced sample was peripheral blood. The sequenced DNA: TGTGCCAGCAGCGTACAGGCTCTCCCCGGGGGCGAGCAGTACTTC. Its translation reads: CASSVQALPGGEQYF.